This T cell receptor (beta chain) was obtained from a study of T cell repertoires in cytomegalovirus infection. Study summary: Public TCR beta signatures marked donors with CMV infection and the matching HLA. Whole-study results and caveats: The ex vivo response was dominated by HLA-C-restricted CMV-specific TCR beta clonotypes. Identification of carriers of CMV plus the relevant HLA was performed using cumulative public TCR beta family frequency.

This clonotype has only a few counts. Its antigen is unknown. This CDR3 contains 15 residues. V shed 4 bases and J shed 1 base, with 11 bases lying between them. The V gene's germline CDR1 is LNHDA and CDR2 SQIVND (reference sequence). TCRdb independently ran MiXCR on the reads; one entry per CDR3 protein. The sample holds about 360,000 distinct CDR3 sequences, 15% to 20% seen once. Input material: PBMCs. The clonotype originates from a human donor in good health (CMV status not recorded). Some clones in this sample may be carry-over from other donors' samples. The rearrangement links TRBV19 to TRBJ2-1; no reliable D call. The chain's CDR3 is CASSSGRKSYNEQFF. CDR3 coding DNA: TGTGCCAGTAGTAGTGGCAGGAAGTCCTACAATGAGCAGTTCTTC.